The 6 T cell receptor beta chains reported below all come from one sample, sequenced in a study of kidney transplant recipient with SARS-CoV-2 infection. TCRdb independently ran MiXCR on the reads; one entry per CDR3 protein. The sample shows some 220,000 distinct CDR3 sequences, about 30% of them seen only once. The starting material was a blood sample, obtained at baseline and on roughly day 120 from a kidney transplant recipient. These receptors came from a young adult male patient who had COVID-19 and was a kidney transplant recipient. Some T cells may originate from the graft donor.

As for this clonotype: A much larger clone sits a single nucleotide away, making a read error possible. The J gene is TRBJ1-2, the V gene TRBV7-2; D not certain. Per germline, CDR1 SGHTA and CDR2 FQGNSA. The CDR3 covers 17 residues. The CDR3 spells CASSYAIRDGKTYGHTF. The CDR3 nucleotides are TGTGCCAGCAGCTACGCAATCAGAGACGGAAAGACCTATGGCCACACCTTC.

The chain has TRBV19 and TRBJ2-7; a weak D match, TRBD1 (5 bases). Trimming shortened V by 1 base and J by 7 bases, and 20 bases separated the two germline ends. The germline CDR1 and CDR2 sequences are LNHDA and SQIVND (reference sequence). The CDR3 spans 16 residues. CDR3 DNA sequence: TGTGCCAGTAGTATAGTCAGTCCGAGCCAGGGTGGAGAGCAGTACTTC. Residues: CASSIVSPSQGGEQYF.

This clonotype was observed many times. This chain uses TRBV9 with TRBJ1-1; possibly TRBD1 for D (6 bases). With 3 bases removed from V and 4 bases from J, the gap between germline ends came to 7 bases. Germline CDR1 is SGDLS and CDR2 is YYNGEE. The CDR3 runs 12 residues. CDR3 nucleotides: TGTGCCAGCAGCGGAGGGGGCACTGAAGCTTTCTTT. Translation: CASSGGGTEAFF.

The gene calls are TRBV6-5 and TRBJ1-2; D is unresolved. Trimming cost V 5 bases and J 4 bases, with 23 bases left between them. CDR1 and CDR2 from the germline V gene are MNHEY and SVGAGI. The CDR3 extends over 17 amino acids. In DNA form, the CDR3 reads TGTGCCAGCAGTATATATCACTCTATGCGAAAGACCTATGGCTACACCTTC. Translation: CASSIYHSMRKTYGYTF.

Regarding this clonotype: It may be a read error: a sequence one base away is much more abundant. The CDR3 nucleotides read TGTGCCAGCAGCCAAAGGACTAGCGGGACCTACGTGCAGTACTTC. This codes for CASSQRTSGTYVQYF. The chain links TRBV3-2 to TRBJ2-1; TRBD2 reflects the table's D call only, with no check against the DNA. The last part of the DNA fits TRBJ2-7 better; the J call may be wrong. TRBV3-2 is a pseudogene segment. This CDR3 comprises 15 residues.

This clonotype was seen at least ten times. The rearrangement joins TRBV5-1 to TRBJ2-2; perhaps TRBD1 as D (6 bases). The CDR3 length is 15 residues. Trimming cost V 0 bases and J 5 bases, with 11 bases left between them. Germline loops: CDR1 SGHRS, CDR2 YFSETQ. CDR3 nucleotides: TGCGCCAGCAGCTTGGAGTGGGGGCGAACCGGGGAGCTGTTTTTT. Protein: CASSLEWGRTGELFF.